A selection of T cell receptor beta chains follows, all from one sample in a study of Graves' ophthalmopathy and Graves' hyperthyroidism. TCRdb analysed the multiplex PCR reads with MiXCR anew, one entry per CDR3 protein. The sample includes about 210,000 distinct CDR3 sequences, 25% to 35% of them seen just once. Material: peripheral blood. These receptor sequences come from a man aged 50-60 years with Graves' ophthalmopathy. The conserved cysteine and the conserved F or W are not part of the CDR3 here. Each record gives: CDR3 protein, clone size, V gene. Where a row states a size, it is once, few, many or the class of an expanded clone; other rows omit it.

CDR3: AISESRSDRGSYEQY
size: many
V: TRBV10-3

CDR3: ASSFLGVSNTEAF
size: many
V: TRBV5-1

CDR3: ASSFPKTSGSPPIYEQY
size: NA
V: TRBV12-3/TRBV12-4

CDR3: ASSNLGPEETQY
size: many
V: TRBV3-1

CDR3: ASSLGGGWDTEAF
size: many
V: TRBV11-2

CDR3: ASSLSRRNSPLH
size: NA
V: TRBV28

CDR3: ASSYSHWDRTSDQPQH
size: NA
V: TRBV6-2/TRBV6-3

CDR3: ASRLQRELF
size: NA
V: TRBV6-1

CDR3: ASSAGWAQPQH
size: many
V: TRBV2

CDR3: ATDSGKHEQY
size: many
V: TRBV28

CDR3: ASSPPTGYNSPLH
size: many
V: TRBV28

CDR3: ASSLGQGALPQY
size: NA
V: TRBV27

CDR3: ATSDSKDSPLSNQPQH
size: many
V: TRBV24-1

CDR3: ASSQGGPGANVLT
size: many
V: TRBV14

CDR3: ASSEGFGTGVNTEAF
size: NA
V: TRBV6-1